The TCR beta chain under discussion was sequenced for a study of shared clonotypes between healthy human individuals. Study background: The donor pool was made up of a couple of women and a few men aged 18 to 49. Each donor contributed plates that comprised three CD4 naive, three CD4 memory, two CD8 naive and one CD8 memory.

Naive CD8 cells lacked CD45RO and underwent positive selection for CCR7, leaving out terminally differentiated effector memory CD45RA+ cells. All donors were Caucasian adults living in Nashville, Tennessee. Here immunoSEQ multiplex PCR was the method, and the copy in TCRdb shows in-frame clones only, minus some. The repertoire holds millions of clones, with about 95% as singletons. Trimming took off 0 bases at V and 2 bases at J, with 11 bases between the two ends. The germline V gene has CDR1 SGHTA and CDR2 FQGNSA. This CDR3 comprises 15 residues. Sequencing was performed on naive CD8+ T cells sorted from blood. The rearrangement uses TRBV7-2 and TRBJ2-7, with D possibly matching TRBD2 (7 bases). The receptor was isolated from a man between 18 and 35 years old in good health. The CDR3 spells CASSLAGGPPYEQYF. CDR3 nucleotides: TGTGCCAGCAGCTTAGCCGGGGGGCCCCCCTACGAGCAGTACTTC. The full variable domain, completed using reference TRBV7-2 and TRBJ2-7, is GAGVSQSPSNKVTEKGKDVELRCDPISGHTALYWYRQSLGQGLEFLIYFQGNSAPDKSGLPSDRFSAERTGGSVSTLTIQRTQQEDSAVYLCASSLAGGPPYEQYFGPGTRLTVT.